The table lists the clone carrying this TCR beta chain with a few counts. The target antigen is unknown. The data derive from a study of beta chain features in type 1 diabetes. Findings and caveats of the study: Patients with Type 1 diabetes showed moderately but significantly shorter TCRB CDR3s in all four CD4+ subsets. There was no resolution here of whether HLA type influences TCRB rearrangement.

The germline CDR1 and CDR2 sequences are SEHNR and FQNEAQ (reference sequence). Trimming removed 1 base from V and 5 bases from J, with 2 bases in between. The CDR3 loop spans 11 amino acids. Expressed TCRB transcripts got sequenced, as all isolated RNA was reverse transcribed. Sequencing was performed with immunoSEQ multiplex PCR; in TCRdb, only in-frame clones are kept and a portion is missing. The sample includes almost 350,000 clones, around 8.5% of them seen just once. This TCR derives from a man aged 30 to 39 with type 1 diabetes. The specimen sequenced was central memory CD4+ T cells from blood. The chain recombines TRBV7-9 with TRBJ1-2; D gene uncertain. DNA of the CDR3: TGTGCCAGCAGCTTAGAATATGGCTACACCTTC. Translated, it gives CASSLEYGYTF.